The 23 T cell receptor beta chains below all came from one sample that was sequenced in a study of type 1 regulatory T cells. Their target antigens are unknown. A single record per CDR3 protein comes from TCRdb applying MiXCR to the reads. The data show tens of thousands of distinct CDR3 sequences, with roughly 72% seen just once and over 12% held by the top ten. Sequences were obtained from cultured T cells, either the whole culture or a sorted T cell fraction (not recorded which). As to subset: Tr1-enriched cell product generated in vitro against host alloantigens. Every receptor here comes from a human donor in good health.

The chain joins TRBV5-1 to TRBJ1-2; D gene ambiguous. Between the trimmed V and J ends, which lost 0 bases and 2 bases, there was a span of 8 bases. Germline CDR1 reads SGHRS; CDR2 reads YFSETQ. CDR3 length: 14 residues. The CDR3: CASSLALGNYGYTF. The CDR3, as DNA: TGCGCCAGCAGCTTGGCGCTAGGGAACTATGGCTACACCTTC.

V and J are TRBV12-3 or TRBV12-4 and TRBJ2-5; no firm D call. The CDR3 length is 12 residues. The V end was cut by 4 bases, the J end by 4 bases, with 7 bases between. The CDR3 is CASSWALETQYF. CDR3 nucleotide sequence: TGTGCCAGCAGTTGGGCCCTAGAGACCCAGTACTTC.

The rearrangement joins TRBV3-1 to TRBJ1-3; D ambiguous. This CDR3 spans 13 amino acids. From germline, CDR1 is LGHDT and CDR2 YNNKEL (reference sequence). V was cut by 3 bases and J by 0 bases, with 3 bases left in between. The CDR3 DNA follows: TGTGCCAGCAGCCAGTTCTCTGGAAACACCATATATTTT. It is translated as CASSQFSGNTIYF.

The genes are TRBV7-2 and TRBJ2-2; 8 positions match TRBD1. CDR3 length equals 16 residues. V was pared by 4 bases and J by 4 bases, with 8 bases of the junction left unmatched. From germline, CDR1 is SGHTA and CDR2 FQGNSA. CDR3 protein: CASSSRNRGSTGELFF. The CDR3 nucleotides read TGTGCCAGCAGCTCTCGGAACAGGGGGTCCACCGGGGAGCTGTTTTTT.

The chain uses TRBV4-1 and TRBJ2-1; 11 bases match TRBD1. Trimming at V came to 5 bases and at J to 4 bases, leaving 7 bases not matched to a gene. Germline V gives CDR1 MGHRA, CDR2 YSYEKL. The CDR3 contains 16 residues. CDR3 region: CASSWTGTGGYNEQFF. The DNA for the CDR3 is TGCGCCAGCAGCTGGACCGGGACAGGGGGTTACAATGAGCAGTTCTTC.

The chain has TRBV6-1 and TRBJ1-5, with 10 bases fitting TRBD1. The CDR3 has 13 residues. CDR1 is MNHNS and CDR2 is SASEGT in the germline V gene. V was clipped by 8 bases and J by 3 bases; unmatched bases: 1. The CDR3 coding sequence is TGTGCCAGCGGGACAGGGGACAATCAGCCCCAGCATTTT. Protein: CASGTGDNQPQHF.

The J gene is TRBJ1-1, the V gene TRBV29-1; D gene unclear. Per germline, CDR1 SQVTM and CDR2 ANQGSEA. Trimming took off 6 bases at V and 3 bases at J, with 8 bases between the two ends. This CDR3 has 11 residues. The CDR3 loop reads CSVSYDTEAFF. The CDR3 region has the DNA TGCAGCGTCAGCTATGACACTGAAGCTTTCTTT.

The chain carries TRBV9 and TRBJ2-5; TRBD2 matches 9 bases. V lost 1 base, J lost 5 bases, and 9 bases stayed unmatched. Per the germline V gene, CDR1 is SGDLS and CDR2 is YYNGEE. CDR3 length equals 16 residues. The CDR3 DNA follows: TGTGCCAGCAGCGTAACCCCCGTAGCGGGGGCTGAGACCCAGTACTTC. Its translation: CASSVTPVAGAETQYF.

This chain connects TRBV28 to TRBJ1-2; D remains unclear. CDR1 and CDR2 (germline): MDHEN, SYDVKM. V was clipped by 4 bases and J by 4 bases, with 16 bases between them. The CDR3 loop spans 15 amino acids. CDR3 in DNA: TGTGCCAGCAGTTCCTTCGGCAGCTTGATCTATGGCTACACCTTC. This translates into CASSSFGSLIYGYTF.

This chain joins TRBV2 and TRBJ1-5; 7 bases are shared with TRBD1. The germline V gene encodes CDR1 SNHLY and CDR2 FYNNEI. V was pared by 3 bases and J by 6 bases, with 5 bases of the junction left unmatched. CDR3 length: 14 residues. The CDR3 bases are TGTGCCAGCAGTGAGACAGGGAAGGGTCAGCCCCAGCATTTT. Translated, it gives CASSETGKGQPQHF.

The sample holds a few counts of this clonotype. The CDR3 DNA follows: TGTGCCAGCAGTTTTCGGGGAGGGGACTATGGCTACACCTTC. Residues: CASSFRGGDYGYTF. This chain joins TRBV12-3 or TRBV12-4 and TRBJ1-2; D is perhaps TRBD1 (5 bases). The ends were cut back, 3 bases at V and 3 bases at J, with 11 bases in the middle. The CDR3 totals 14 residues.

This clonotype was picked up one time. The junction and the germline gene differ at one end; a read error may be behind it. The V and J genes are TRBV18 and TRBJ2-2; tentatively, D is TRBD2 (7 bases). Per the germline V gene, CDR1 is KGHSH and CDR2 is LQKENI. The CDR3 has 17 amino acids. CDR3 sequence reads: CASAPQPAGAWTGELFF. The DNA for the CDR3 is TGTGCCAGCGCACCCCAACCCGCGGGGGCGTGGACCGGGGAGCTGTTTTTT.

This chain connects TRBV7-3 to TRBJ1-1; D may be TRBD1 (5 bases). The germline gives CDR1 SGHTA, CDR2 FQGTGA. The CDR3 spans 13 residues. Trimming took off 1 base at V and 5 bases at J, with 8 bases between the two ends. CDR3 amino acids: CASSLKGSTEAFF. CDR3 nucleotide sequence: TGTGCCAGCAGCTTAAAGGGGAGTACTGAAGCTTTCTTT.

This chain joins TRBV7-9 and TRBJ2-7; possibly TRBD2 for D (5 bases). Germline CDR1 SEHNR, CDR2 FQNEAQ (reference sequence). Trimming pared 5 bases from V and 7 bases from J, leaving 24 bases between. The CDR3 runs to 16 residues. The CDR3 is CASSLHVVGHGGEQYF. The CDR3 DNA follows: TGTGCCAGCAGCCTTCATGTTGTAGGGCACGGAGGAGAGCAGTACTTC.

V gene TRBV28 combines with J gene TRBJ2-7; maybe TRBD2 (6 bases). From germline, CDR1 is MDHEN and CDR2 SYDVKM. This CDR3 contains 14 residues. The germline V and J ends were trimmed by 7 bases and 3 bases, with 16 bases remaining between them. In nucleotides, the CDR3 is TGTGCCAGCACTACGGGGGAGCAAAACTACGAGCAGTACTTC. Amino acids: CASTTGEQNYEQYF. Full variable domain (outside the CDR3, taken from reference TRBV28 and TRBJ2-7): DVKVTQSSRYLVKRTGEKVFLECVQDMDHENMFWYRQDPGLGLRLIYFSYDVKMKEKGDIPEGYSVSREKKERFSLILESASTNQTSMYLCASTTGEQNYEQYFGPGTRLTVT.

The chain has TRBV7-9 and TRBJ1-1; D possibly corresponds to TRBD1 (6 bases). With 5 bases removed from V and 1 base from J, the gap between germline ends came to 14 bases. The CDR3 is 15 amino acids. Germline CDR1 is SEHNR and CDR2 is FQNEAQ (reference sequence). CDR3 coding DNA: TGTGCCAGCAGCCCCAGGGGAATCCAGAACACTGAAGCTTTCTTT. As protein: CASSPRGIQNTEAFF.

The chain joins TRBV28 to TRBJ2-7; either TRBD1 or TRBD2 may supply D (6 bases each). The V end lost 2 bases, the J end lost 4 bases, and 12 bases lay between the germline ends. Looked up from germline, CDR1 is MDHEN and CDR2 is SYDVKM. This CDR3 comprises 14 residues. The CDR3 is CASSLMRGRYEQYF. In DNA form, the CDR3 reads TGTGCCAGCAGTTTAATGAGGGGGAGGTACGAGCAGTACTTC.

Only a few counts were recorded for this clonotype. DNA of the CDR3: TGTGCCAGCAGCTTCCCCCAAAGAGGGAGTGCAGAACCCTTCTATGGCTACACCTTC. Translating it yields CASSFPQRGSAEPFYGYTF. The chain has TRBV7-9 and TRBJ1-2; no reliable D call. V was pared by 3 bases and J by 4 bases, with 27 bases between. The CDR3 covers 19 residues. In germline, CDR1 is SEHNR, CDR2 FQNEAQ (reference sequence).

This chain uses TRBV7-2 with TRBJ1-3, with D unclear. This CDR3 is 14 amino acids long. Trimming stripped 5 bases from V and 0 bases from J, with 8 bases between. CDR1 and CDR2 (germline): SGHTA, FQGNSA. CDR3 coding DNA: TGTGCCAGCAGCACCGGCCTCTCTGGAAACACCATATATTTT. This gives the protein CASSTGLSGNTIYF.

The chain carries TRBV5-1 and TRBJ1-6; TRBD1 matches at 10 bases. This CDR3 is 14 amino acids long. The junction had 9 bases not matched to a gene; V was cut back by 4 bases and J by 14 bases. Germline V gives CDR1 SGHRS, CDR2 YFSETQ. In nucleotides, the CDR3 is TGCGCCAGCAGCGTCCCGGGACAGGGGTCGGCCCTCCACTTT. This codes for CASSVPGQGSALHF.

The sample holds a few counts of this clonotype. J is TRBJ2-1 and V is TRBV12-3 or TRBV12-4, with D perhaps TRBD1 (5 bases). Trimming cost V 6 bases and J 5 bases, with 17 bases left between them. This CDR3 has 15 residues. The chain's CDR3 is CASRIDRNPNNEQFF. The CDR3 DNA reads as TGTGCCAGCAGGATAGACAGAAACCCTAACAATGAGCAGTTCTTC.

The rearrangement joins TRBV6-6 to TRBJ1-1; tentative D call: TRBD1 (5 bases). The length of the CDR3 is 13 residues. Trimming cost V 6 bases and J 7 bases, with 15 bases left between them. Germline CDR1 is MNHNY and CDR2 is SVGAGI (reference sequence). This CDR3 reads CASSPGLGIEAFF. The DNA of the CDR3 is TGTGCCAGCAGCCCGGGACTGGGAATTGAAGCTTTCTTT.

The rearrangement joins TRBV4-2 to TRBJ1-5; 10 nucleotides agree with TRBD1. This CDR3 is 14 amino acids long. Looked up from germline, CDR1 is LGHNA and CDR2 is YNFKEQ. V dropped 4 bases and J dropped 6; count of bases not matched to a gene: 3. The CDR3 spells CASSPGTGAQPQHF. The CDR3 DNA reads TGTGCCAGCAGCCCCGGGACAGGGGCTCAGCCCCAGCATTTT.